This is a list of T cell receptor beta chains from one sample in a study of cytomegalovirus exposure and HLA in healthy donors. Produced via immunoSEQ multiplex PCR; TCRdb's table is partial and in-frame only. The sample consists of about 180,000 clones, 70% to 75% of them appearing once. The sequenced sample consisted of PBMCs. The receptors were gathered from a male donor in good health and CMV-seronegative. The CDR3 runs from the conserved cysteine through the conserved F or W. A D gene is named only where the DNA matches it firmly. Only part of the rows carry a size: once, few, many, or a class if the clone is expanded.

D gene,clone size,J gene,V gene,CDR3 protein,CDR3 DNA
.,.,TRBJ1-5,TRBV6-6,CASRPAGRDNQPQHF,TGTGCCAGCAGGCCCGCGGGTCGCGACAATCAGCCCCAGCATTTT
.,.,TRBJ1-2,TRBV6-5,CASSYARQSYGYTF,TGTGCCAGCAGTTACGCCCGACAGAGCTATGGCTACACCTTC
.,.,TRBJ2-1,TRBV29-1,CSVDSGGWFF,TGCAGCGTTGACAGCGGAGGGTGGTTCTTC
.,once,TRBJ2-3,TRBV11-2,CASSFLATLHTDTQYF,TGTGCCAGCAGCTTTCTAGCAACGCTCCACACAGATACGCAGTATTTT
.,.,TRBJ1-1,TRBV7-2,CASSLGSVNTEAFF,TGTGCCAGCAGCTTAGGTAGTGTGAACACTGAAGCTTTCTTT
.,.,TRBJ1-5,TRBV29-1,CSVARGGAGQPQHF,TGCAGCGTCGCCCGGGGGGGGGCAGGTCAGCCCCAGCATTTT
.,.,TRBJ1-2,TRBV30,CGGGGFPGYTF,TGTGGCGGGGGAGGGTTTCCTGGCTACACCTTC
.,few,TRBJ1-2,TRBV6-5,CASQEVTKGYYGYTF,TGTGCCAGCCAGGAGGTCACGAAAGGATATTATGGCTACACCTTC
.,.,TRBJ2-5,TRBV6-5,CASSYSAGQETQYF,TGTGCCAGCAGTTACTCGGCGGGGCAAGAGACCCAGTACTTC
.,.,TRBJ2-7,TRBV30,CAWSSSGYEQYF,TGTGCCTGGAGTTCCTCGGGCTACGAGCAGTACTTC